These T cell receptor beta chains were read from a single sample in a study of shared clonotypes between healthy human individuals. TCRdb keeps only in-frame clones here, not all; method: immunoSEQ multiplex PCR. The sample has 2 million to 2.5 million clones; 85% to 95% are singletons. The sample taken for sequencing was naive CD4+ T cells from PBMCs. The receptors originated from a man between 18 and 29 years old in good health. Some clones in this sample may be carry-over from other donors' samples. The CDR3 runs from the conserved cysteine through the conserved F or W. The D gene is left open where the match is weak.

v_gene	d_gene	j_gene	len	CDR3aa	CDR3nt
TRBV30	NA	TRBJ1-3	15	CAWSVGTLAGNTIYF	TGTGCCTGGAGTGTAGGGACACTTGCTGGAAACACCATATATTTT
TRBV7-3	NA	TRBJ2-7	15	CASSLRTGPTYEQYF	TGTGCCAGCAGCTTGCGAACAGGGCCAACCTACGAGCAGTACTTC
TRBV6-1	NA	TRBJ1-3	16	CASSDDRLKSGNTIYF	TGTGCCAGCAGTGACGACAGGCTAAAATCTGGAAACACCATATATTTT
TRBV6-1	TRBD1	TRBJ1-2	17	CASRAWGTGELGYGYTF	TGTGCCAGCCGTGCATGGGGGACAGGGGAGCTTGGCTATGGCTACACCTTC
TRBV5-3	NA	TRBJ1-2	13	CARSRRGKHGYTF	TGTGCCAGAAGCCGACGGGGGAAACATGGCTACACCTTC
TRBV11-2	TRBD1	TRBJ2-2	14	CASGRDRDTGELFF	TGTGCCAGCGGCCGGGACAGGGACACCGGGGAGCTGTTTTTT
TRBV27	TRBD1	TRBJ1-2	16	CASSLTQGALYYGYTF	TGTGCCAGCAGTTTAACCCAGGGGGCCCTCTACTATGGCTACACCTTC
TRBV5-1	TRBD2	TRBJ2-3	16	CASSLGTSASTDTQYF	TGCGCCAGCAGCTTGGGTACTAGCGCCAGCACAGATACGCAGTATTTT
TRBV30	TRBD1	TRBJ2-7	14	CAWGTGERGYEQYF	TGTGCCTGGGGGACAGGGGAACGAGGGTACGAGCAGTACTTC
TRBV18	TRBD2	TRBJ2-7	15	CASSPLKRESDEQYF	TGTGCCAGCTCACCGCTGAAGCGGGAGTCCGACGAGCAGTACTTC